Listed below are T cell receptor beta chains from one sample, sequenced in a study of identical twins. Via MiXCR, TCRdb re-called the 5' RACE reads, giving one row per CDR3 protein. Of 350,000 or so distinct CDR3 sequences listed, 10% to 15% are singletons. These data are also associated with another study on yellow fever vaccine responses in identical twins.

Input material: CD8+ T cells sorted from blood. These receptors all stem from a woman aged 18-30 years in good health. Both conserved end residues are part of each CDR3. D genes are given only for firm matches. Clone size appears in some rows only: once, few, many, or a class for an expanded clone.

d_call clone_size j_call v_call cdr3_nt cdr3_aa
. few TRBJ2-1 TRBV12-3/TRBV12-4 TGTGCCAGCAGGACCCGCGGACAGTACAATGAGCAGTTCTTC CASRTRGQYNEQFF
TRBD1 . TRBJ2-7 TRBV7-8 TGTGCCAGCAGCCCCACGACAGGGGGCGACTACGAGCAGTACTTC CASSPTTGGDYEQYF
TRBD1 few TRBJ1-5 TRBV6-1 TGTGCCAGCAGTGACCCGGGACAGGGGCTCAATCAGCCCCAGCATTTT CASSDPGQGLNQPQHF
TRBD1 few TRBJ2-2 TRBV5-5 TGTGCCAGCAGCTTGCCCGGGACAGGGGGCACCGGGGAGCTGTTTTTT CASSLPGTGGTGELFF
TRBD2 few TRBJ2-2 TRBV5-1 TGCGCCAGCAGTTCCGGGACTAGCGGCGGGGAGCTGTTTTTT CASSSGTSGGELFF
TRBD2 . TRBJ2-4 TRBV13 TGTGCCAGCAGCCTTAGCGGGGGGGCCGGAAACATTCAGTACTTC CASSLSGGAGNIQYF
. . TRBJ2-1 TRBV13 TGTGCCAGCGGAACTACTAGGGCTGAGCAGTTCTTC CASGTTRAEQFF
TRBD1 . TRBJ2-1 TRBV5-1 TGCGCCAGCAGCTTGGAGGACAGGGCCTACAATGAGCAGTTCTTC CASSLEDRAYNEQFF
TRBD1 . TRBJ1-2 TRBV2 TGTGCCAGCAGTGACAGGGGGGTGGACTATGGCTACACCTTC CASSDRGVDYGYTF
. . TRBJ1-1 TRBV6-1 TGTGCCAGCAGTCTAAACTTGTACACTGAAGCTTTCTTT CASSLNLYTEAFF
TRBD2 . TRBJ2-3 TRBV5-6 TGTGCCAGCAGCTCGAGTAGCGGGTCTTACACAGATACGCAGTATTTT CASSSSSGSYTDTQYF
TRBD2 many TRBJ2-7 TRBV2 TGTGCCAGCACTAGGACTAGCTCCTACGAGCAGTACTTC CASTRTSSYEQYF
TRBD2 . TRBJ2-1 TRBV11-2 TGTGCCAGCAGCATGTGGACTAGCGCCAATGAGCAGTTCTTC CASSMWTSANEQFF
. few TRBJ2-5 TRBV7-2 TGTGCCAGCAGCTTAGATCCGGGACACCAAGAGACCCAGTACTTC CASSLDPGHQETQYF
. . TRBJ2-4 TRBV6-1 TGTGCCAGCAGCTGGGACGCGGGAAAGTCCGTTATTCAGTACTTC CASSWDAGKSVIQYF
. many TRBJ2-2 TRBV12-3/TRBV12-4 TGTGCCAGCACCCGGACAGAGAACACCGGGGAGCTGTTTTTT CASTRTENTGELFF
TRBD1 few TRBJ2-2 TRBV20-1 TGCAGTGCTAATTTAGGGGGCATCGGGGAGCTGTTTTTT CSANLGGIGELFF
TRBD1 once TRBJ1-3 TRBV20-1 TGCAGTGCTGCTCCCCGGGACAGGGATTCGCCTGGAAACACCATATATTTT CSAAPRDRDSPGNTIYF
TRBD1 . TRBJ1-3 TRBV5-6 TGTGCCAGCAGCGCGACAGGGGGCTCTGGAAACACCATATATTTT CASSATGGSGNTIYF
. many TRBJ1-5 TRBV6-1 TGTGCCAGCAGTGAATCTGGGGACGCTTATCAGCCCCAGCATTTT CASSESGDAYQPQHF
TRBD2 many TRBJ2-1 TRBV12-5 TGTGCTAGTGGTTTGACGCGGACTAGCGGAGGGAATGAGCAGTTCTTC CASGLTRTSGGNEQFF
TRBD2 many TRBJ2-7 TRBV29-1 TGCAGCGTTGAGTTAGCGGGAGGGACCCACTACGAGCAGTACTTC CSVELAGGTHYEQYF
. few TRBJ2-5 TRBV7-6 TGTGCCAGCAGCCCATACCTCCAAGAGACCCAGTACTTC CASSPYLQETQYF
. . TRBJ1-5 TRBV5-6 TGTGCCAGCAGCGCGACAGGACACAGCAATCAGCCCCAGCATTTT CASSATGHSNQPQHF
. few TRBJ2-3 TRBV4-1 TGCGCCAGCAGCCAAGAAGTCCCAGATACGCAGTATTTT CASSQEVPDTQYF
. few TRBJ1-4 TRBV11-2 TGTGCCAGCAGCTCCCTGGGACTCCCCGCTAATGAAAAACTGTTTTTT CASSSLGLPANEKLFF
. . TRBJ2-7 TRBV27 TGTGCCAGCAGTTTCGAGGGCTCCTACAAGCAGTACTTC CASSFEGSYKQYF
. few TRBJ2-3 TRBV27 TGTGCCAGCAGTTTGAGGCACAGTAGCACAGATACGCAGTATTTT CASSLRHSSTDTQYF
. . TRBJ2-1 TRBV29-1 TGCAGCGTTGAAGGGGACTCCTACAATGAGCAGTTCTTC CSVEGDSYNEQFF
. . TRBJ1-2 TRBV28 TGTGCCAGCAGTTTCGGGATCGAGGGCTACACCTTC CASSFGIEGYTF
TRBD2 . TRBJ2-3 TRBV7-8 TGTGCCAGCAGCCTGCGGGTGGCGGGAGAGGAGAGTCTGACAGATACGCAGTATTTT CASSLRVAGEESLTDTQYF
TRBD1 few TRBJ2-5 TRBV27 TGTGCCAGCAGTTGGCGAGACAGGGACCAAGAGACCCAGTACTTC CASSWRDRDQETQYF
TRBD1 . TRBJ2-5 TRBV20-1 TGCAGTGCTAGACCCCTGACAGGGGAGATAGAGACCCAGTACTTC CSARPLTGEIETQYF
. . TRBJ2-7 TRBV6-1 TGTGCCAGCAGTGATACTCCCGCGGGGATTTCCTACGAGCAGTACTTC CASSDTPAGISYEQYF
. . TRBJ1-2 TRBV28 TGTGCCAGCAGTCCCGGCTTTGACTATGGCTACACCTTC CASSPGFDYGYTF
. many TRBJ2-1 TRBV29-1 TGCAGCGTTGTTGCGCCCTATAGGGATGAGCAGTTCTTC CSVVAPYRDEQFF
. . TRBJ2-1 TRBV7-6 TGTGCCAGCAGCTTTCCCAAGGGGGGAAGTAGCAATGAGCAGTTCTTC CASSFPKGGSSNEQFF
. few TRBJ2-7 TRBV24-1 TGTGCCACCAGTGATGATGGCGGAGCCTACGAGCAGTACTTC CATSDDGGAYEQYF
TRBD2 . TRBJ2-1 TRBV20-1 TGCAGTGCTAACCTAGCGGGGGGCGGCAATGAGCAGATCTTC CSANLAGGGNEQIF
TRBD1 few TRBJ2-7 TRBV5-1 TGCGCCAGCAGCGGCAGGGACAGGGGAGGCGAGCAGTACTTC CASSGRDRGGEQYF
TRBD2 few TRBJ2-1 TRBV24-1 TGTGCCACCAGTGACCCGACTAGCGGGGTCTCCTACAATGAGCAGTTCTTC CATSDPTSGVSYNEQFF
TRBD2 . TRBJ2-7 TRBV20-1 TGCAGTGCCATCGCGGGGGACGCCTACGAGCAGTACTTC CSAIAGDAYEQYF
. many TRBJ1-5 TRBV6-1 TGTGCCAGCAGTGATAACACAGGTTGGAATCAGCCCCAGCATTTT CASSDNTGWNQPQHF
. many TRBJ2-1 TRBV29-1 TGCAGCGTTGAAGTACAGGGTCTACTTAATGAGCAGTTCTTC CSVEVQGLLNEQFF
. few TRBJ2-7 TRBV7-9 TGTGCCAGCAGCTTAGTGGCTGATTCCTACGAGCAGTACTTC CASSLVADSYEQYF
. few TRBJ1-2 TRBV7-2 TGTGCCAGCATCTTTAGAGGCTATGGCTACACCTTC CASIFRGYGYTF
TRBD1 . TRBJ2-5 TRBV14 TGTGCCAGCAGCCCTCAAGACAGGGCCGAAGAGACCCAGTACTTC CASSPQDRAEETQYF
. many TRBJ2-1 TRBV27 TGTGCCAGCAGTTTTGTGGGAAGTGGGGAAAACAATGAGCAGTTCTTC CASSFVGSGENNEQFF
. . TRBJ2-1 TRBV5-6 TGTGCCAGCAGCTTTGGGCAGGGTATGAATGAGCAGTTCTTC CASSFGQGMNEQFF